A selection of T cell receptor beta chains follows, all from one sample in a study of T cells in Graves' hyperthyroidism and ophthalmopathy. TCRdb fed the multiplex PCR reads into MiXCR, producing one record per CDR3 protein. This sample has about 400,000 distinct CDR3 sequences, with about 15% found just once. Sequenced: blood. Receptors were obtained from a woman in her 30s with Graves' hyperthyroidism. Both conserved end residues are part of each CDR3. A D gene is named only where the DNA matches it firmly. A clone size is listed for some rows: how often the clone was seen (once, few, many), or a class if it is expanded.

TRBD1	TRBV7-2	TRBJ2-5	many	CASSPEPGQGRETQYF	TGTGCCAGCAGTCCTGAACCGGGACAGGGGAGGGAGACCCAGTACTTC
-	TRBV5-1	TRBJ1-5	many	CASSLEGFSNQPQHF	TGCGCCAGCAGCTTAGAGGGATTCAGCAATCAGCCCCAGCATTTT
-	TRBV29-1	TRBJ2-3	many	CSVDNRGTDTQYF	TGCAGCGTCGATAATAGAGGCACAGATACGCAGTATTTT
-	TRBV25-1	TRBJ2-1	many	CASSPAGEFYNEQFF	TGTGCCAGCAGCCCGGCGGGTGAGTTCTACAATGAGCAGTTCTTC
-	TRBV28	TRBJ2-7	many	CASSLADRFPSYEQYF	TGTGCCAGCAGTTTAGCCGACAGGTTCCCCTCCTACGAGCAGTACTTC
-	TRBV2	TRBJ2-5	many	CASSTRLLETQYF	TGTGCCAGCAGTACTAGGCTCCTAGAGACCCAGTACTTC
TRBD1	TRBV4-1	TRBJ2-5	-	CASSQTQPGTGYQETQYF	TGCGCCAGCAGCCAAACTCAGCCCGGGACAGGGTACCAAGAGACCCAGTACTTC
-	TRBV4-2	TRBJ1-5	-	CASSQDHTGRQPQHF	TGTGCCAGCAGCCAAGATCATACAGGGCGGCAGCCCCAGCATTTT
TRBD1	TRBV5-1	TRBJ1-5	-	CASSWDRHQPQHF	TGCGCCAGCAGCTGGGACAGGCATCAGCCCCAGCATTTT
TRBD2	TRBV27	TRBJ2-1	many	CASSLWDPAGGPYNEQFF	TGTGCCAGCAGTTTATGGGACCCGGCGGGAGGGCCCTACAATGAGCAGTTCTTC
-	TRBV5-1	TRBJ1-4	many	CASSLNGPNEKLFF	TGCGCCAGCAGCTTGAACGGACCGAATGAAAAACTGTTTTTT
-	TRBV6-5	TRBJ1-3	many	CASSYDNLGSGNTIYF	TGTGCCAGCAGTTACGACAACTTGGGCTCTGGAAACACCATATATTTT
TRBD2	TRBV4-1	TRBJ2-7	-	CASSPSGNSYEQYF	TGCGCCAGCAGCCCCAGCGGGAACTCCTACGAGCAGTACTTC
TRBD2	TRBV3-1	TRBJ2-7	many	CASSQGSGLASYEQYF	TGTGCCAGCAGCCAAGGGAGTGGACTAGCATCCTACGAGCAGTACTTC
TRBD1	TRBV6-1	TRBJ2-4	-	CASSADRVESIQYF	TGTGCCAGCAGCGCGGACAGGGTGGAAAGCATTCAGTACTTC
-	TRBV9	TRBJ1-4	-	CASSPQGLTNEKLFF	TGTGCCAGCAGCCCCCAGGGTTTAACTAATGAAAAACTGTTTTTT
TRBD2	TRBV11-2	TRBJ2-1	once	CASSQGSGLRNNEQFF	TGCGCCAGCAGCCAAGGATCGGGACTAAGAAACAATGAGCAGTTCTTC
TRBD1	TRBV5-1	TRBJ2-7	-	CASSLVPGTGMLAYEQYF	TGCGCCAGCAGCTTGGTCCCCGGGACAGGGATGCTGGCCTACGAGCAGTACTTC
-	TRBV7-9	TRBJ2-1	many	CASTIYDEQFF	TGTGCCAGCACCATCTACGATGAGCAGTTCTTC
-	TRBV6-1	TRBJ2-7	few	CASSSFGREHEQYF	TGTGCCAGCAGTTCATTCGGCAGGGAACACGAGCAGTACTTC
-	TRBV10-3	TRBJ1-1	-	CAISGRSGNTEAFF	TGTGCCATCAGTGGTCGGTCAGGGAACACTGAAGCTTTCTTT
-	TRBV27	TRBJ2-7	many	CASSLSTLKSSYEQYF	TGTGCCAGCAGTTTATCCACACTCAAAAGCTCCTACGAGCAGTACTTC
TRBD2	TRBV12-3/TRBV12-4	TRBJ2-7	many	CASSPAGLALYEQYF	TGTGCCAGCAGTCCCGCGGGACTAGCATTGTACGAGCAGTACTTC
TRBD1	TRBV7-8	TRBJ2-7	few	CASTAPGQETYEQYF	TGTGCCAGCACCGCTCCGGGACAGGAGACCTACGAGCAGTACTTC
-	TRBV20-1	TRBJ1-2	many	CSAMDMAIHGYTF	TGCAGTGCCATGGACATGGCGATTCATGGCTACACCTTC
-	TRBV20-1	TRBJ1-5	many	CSARWKGGSQPQHF	TGCAGTGCTAGGTGGAAGGGGGGCAGCCAGCCCCAGCATTTT